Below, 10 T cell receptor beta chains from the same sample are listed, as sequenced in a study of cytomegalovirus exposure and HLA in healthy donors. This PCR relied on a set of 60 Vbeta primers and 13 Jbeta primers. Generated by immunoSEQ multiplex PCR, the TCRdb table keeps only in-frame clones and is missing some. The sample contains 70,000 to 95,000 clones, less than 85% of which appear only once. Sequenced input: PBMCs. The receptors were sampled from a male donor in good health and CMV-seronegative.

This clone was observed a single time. The CDR3 loop is CASSLGAAEAFF. The CDR3 region has the DNA TGTGCCAGCAGCTTAGGGGCCGCTGAAGCTTTCTTT. This chain connects TRBV11-3 to TRBJ1-1; no clear D. CDR3 length: 12 residues. The V and J ends lost 1 base and 6 bases respectively, with 6 bases between them. CDR1 and CDR2 (germline): SGHNT, YENEEA. The full variable domain, rest sourced from reference TRBV11-3 and TRBJ1-1, is EAGVVQSPRYKIIEKKQPVAFWCNPISGHNTLYWYLQNLGQGPELLIRYENEEAVDDSQLPKDRFSAERLKGVDSTLKIQPAELGDSAVYLCASSLGAAEAFFGQGTRLTVV.

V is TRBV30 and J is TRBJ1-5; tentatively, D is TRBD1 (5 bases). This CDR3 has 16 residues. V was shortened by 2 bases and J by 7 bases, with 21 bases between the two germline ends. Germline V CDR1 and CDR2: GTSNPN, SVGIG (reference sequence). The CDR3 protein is CAWSKGPPLGNQPQHF. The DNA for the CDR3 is TGTGCCTGGAGTAAGGGGCCTCCTCTTGGTAACCAGCCCCAGCATTTT.

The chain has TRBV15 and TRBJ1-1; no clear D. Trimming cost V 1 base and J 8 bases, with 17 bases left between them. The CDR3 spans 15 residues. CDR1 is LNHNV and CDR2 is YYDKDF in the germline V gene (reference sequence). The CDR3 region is CATSRARQPGAEAFF. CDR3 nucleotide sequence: TGTGCCACCAGCAGAGCGCGGCAGCCCGGCGCGGAAGCTTTCTTT.

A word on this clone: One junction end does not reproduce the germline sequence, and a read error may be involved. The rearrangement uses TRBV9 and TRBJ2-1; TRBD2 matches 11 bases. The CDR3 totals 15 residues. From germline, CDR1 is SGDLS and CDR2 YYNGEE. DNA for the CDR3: TGTGCCAGCAGCGTATCCGGACTAGCGGGTGGCCGGGTTCTCTTC. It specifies CASSVSGLAGGRVLF.

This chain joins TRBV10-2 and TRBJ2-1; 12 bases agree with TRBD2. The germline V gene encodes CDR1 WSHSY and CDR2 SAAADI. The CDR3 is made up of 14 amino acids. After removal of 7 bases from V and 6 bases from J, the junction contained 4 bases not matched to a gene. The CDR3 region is CASILAGGPNEQFF. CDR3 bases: TGCGCCAGCATCCTAGCGGGGGGGCCCAATGAGCAGTTCTTC.

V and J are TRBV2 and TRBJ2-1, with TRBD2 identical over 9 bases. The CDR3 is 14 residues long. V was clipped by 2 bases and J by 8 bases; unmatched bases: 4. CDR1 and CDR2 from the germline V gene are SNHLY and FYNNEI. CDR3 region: CASSEQRGVDEQFF. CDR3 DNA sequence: TGTGCCAGCAGTGAACAGCGGGGGGTGGATGAGCAGTTCTTC.

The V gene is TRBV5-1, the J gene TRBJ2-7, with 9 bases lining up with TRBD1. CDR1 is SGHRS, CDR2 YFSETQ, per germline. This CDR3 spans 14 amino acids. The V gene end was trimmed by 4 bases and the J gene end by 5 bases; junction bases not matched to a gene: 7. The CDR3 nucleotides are TGCGCCAGCAGCCCGAACCGGGACAGGGACGAGCAGTACTTC. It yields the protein CASSPNRDRDEQYF. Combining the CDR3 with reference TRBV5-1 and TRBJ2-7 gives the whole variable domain KAGVTQTPRYLIKTRGQQVTLSCSPISGHRSVSWYQQTPGQGLQFLFEYFSETQRNKGNFPGRFSGRQFSNSRSEMNVSTLELGDSALYLCASSPNRDRDEQYFGPGTRLTVT.

CDR3 nucleotide sequence: TGTGCCAGCAGGCCGACAGCTTCCTACGAGCAGTACTTC. The encoded protein is CASRPTASYEQYF. V is TRBV5-8 and J is TRBJ2-7, with D tentatively TRBD1 (5 bases). Trimming shortened V by 5 bases and J by 1 base, and 10 bases separated the two germline ends. The CDR3 is 13 residues long. The germline V gene encodes CDR1 SGHTS and CDR2 YDEGEE.

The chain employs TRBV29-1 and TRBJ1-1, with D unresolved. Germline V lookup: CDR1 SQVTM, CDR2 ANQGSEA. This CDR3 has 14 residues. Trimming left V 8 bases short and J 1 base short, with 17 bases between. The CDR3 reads CSPHKGTANTEAFF. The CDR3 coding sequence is TGCAGCCCCCACAAAGGTACAGCGAACACTGAAGCTTTCTTT.

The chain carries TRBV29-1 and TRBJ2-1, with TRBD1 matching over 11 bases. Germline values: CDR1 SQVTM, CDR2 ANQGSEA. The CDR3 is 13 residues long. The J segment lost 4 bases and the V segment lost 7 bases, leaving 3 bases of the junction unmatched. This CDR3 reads CSGGQGVYNEQFF. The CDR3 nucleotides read TGCAGCGGGGGACAGGGGGTTTACAATGAGCAGTTCTTC.